This T cell receptor (beta chain) was sequenced in a study of cytomegalovirus exposure and HLA in healthy donors (dated 2017 in TCRdb). Looking at the study overall: An earlier analysis of some 500 of the donors reported roughly 270 Gb of sequence data and some 120 million unique TCR beta sequences from 150 million to 200 million T cells. A later analysis re-examined previously published TCR beta repertoires from several hundred donors and added high-resolution HLA genotyping to investigate patterns of TCR occurrence. Class I and class II HLA loci were covered by the typing at four-digit resolution. In an earlier analysis of roughly 580 of the donors, high-throughput TCR beta sequencing was used to judge whether each TCR beta V gene segment behaved as functional or pseudogenic. Typing coverage differed by locus: A, B, C, DRB1 and DQB1 were typed in roughly 620-630 donors, DQA1 in roughly 500, DPA1 in around 610, and DPB1 in 450 to 490. Four to six DR-DQ haplotypes were handled as single units for association and clustering because linkage in the cohort was strong. Besides the first cohort of around 700 subjects, a separate validation cohort made up of 120 different subjects was used. Among the roughly 400 genotyped donors, approximately 76% belonged to the genetic ancestry cluster associated with self-reported Caucasian donors. In the later analysis, no new phenotypic data were used to find candidate immune exposures; instead, reliance was placed on TCR beta sequences and their occurrence across donors. An early release that covered about 640 HLA-typed donors contained approximately 300 gigabases of sequencing data and approximately 85 million unique TCR sequences. The study combined high-throughput TCR immunosequencing, statistical association of individual TCRs with disease status, and machine learning to predict cytomegalovirus infection status. A later genetic analysis used genome-wide SNP genotypes for about 65% of the roughly 700 donors, treating that subset as a discovery cohort. Every discovery cohort repertoire had been produced on one sequencing platform. The study aimed to test whether signatures of past pathogen exposure could be identified by cataloging public T cell receptors. The T cell repertoires of 670 or so subjects were profiled by immunosequencing and related to cytomegalovirus serostatus. Donor age, sex, ethnicity and CMV serostatus were compiled together with the repertoire data. Across 300 to 500 genotyped donors of the cohort, an average of approximately 220,000 unique TCR beta nucleotide sequences per donor were sequenced, and around 20% of those sequences were non-productive. Overall study outcomes, separate from this receptor: The cohort was sequenced for TCR beta chains only, and without alpha or paired-chain data the features that could be detected were limited. The 87-base-pair reads could not distinguish some IMGT-functional V segments, including TRBV6-2 and TRBV6-3, so those segments were excluded. An association between a missense DCLRE1C variant and V-gene and J-gene trimming of TCR beta chains was found in a later genetic analysis and replicated in an independent cohort. A later analysis reported that several top co-occurrence clusters appeared linked to parvovirus B19, influenza, CMV and Epstein-Barr virus. While some public TCRs were present in many individuals, most TCR sequences turned up only very rarely across donors. According to a later genetic analysis, donors in an Asian-associated ancestry cluster had fewer N-insertions in productive TCRs than the roughly 700-donor mean. A further reported finding was that TCR beta sequences accurately predicted the HLA-A and HLA-B alleles for most subjects in the first cohort. The classifier was reported to diagnose cytomegalovirus status with high specificity and sensitivity in both the original cohort and the validation cohort. It was suggested by the authors that the approach could potentially be generalized to other disease states and immunological phenotypes. In a later analysis, the rate of TCR association differed among HLA loci, with DRB1 alleles having the most associated TCRs and HLA-C alleles having the fewest. Because HLA typing was missing for some donors at each locus, association tests included only the typed subset. A few of the identified cytomegalovirus-associated TCR beta chains were confirmed in vitro to be specific for cytomegalovirus antigens. Correlated functional status among segregating V segments might be attributable to linkage disequilibrium, but an unknown experimental factor could not be ruled out. In an earlier analysis of about 600 of the donors, most TCR beta V segments appeared in productive rearrangements about 87% or about 30% of the time, broadly matching IMGT annotations. In a later analysis, most CMV-associated TCR beta chains were found to appear HLA-restricted, with HLA associations seemingly driven largely by CMV exposure. A total of some 180 TCR beta chains were listed by the study as associated with cytomegalovirus. Strong co-occurrence of HLA alleles, especially DR and DQ, made assigning TCR associations to individual alleles difficult. Because counts were too low, 15 to 20 rarely observed V segments, including chromosome 9 orphons, were excluded from the earlier analysis of several hundred of the donors. A later analysis found that HLA-associated TCR beta chains were more clonally expanded and had lower generation probabilities than equally common non-associated chains. Roughly uniform sequencing depth across donors was assumed in presence/absence analyses, although this assumption may not hold. The sequencing pipeline was judged likely to have produced a cluster of highly shared sequence variants as a technical artifact. For the cohort, immune exposure information was limited to CMV serostatus. At a false discovery rate of 0.05, a later analysis linked 15,000 to 20,000 TCR beta sequences to specific HLA alleles.

Library preparation employed the immunoSEQ multiplex PCR assay. For the multiplex PCR, a mixture combining 60 forward primers for TCR Vbeta segments and 13 reverse primers for TCR Jbeta segments was used. The CDR3 region of rearranged TCR beta genes was amplified from genomic DNA by a multiplex PCR assay. Amplified TCR beta libraries were sequenced as 87-base-pair reads on the Illumina HiSeq System. The paper's data handling went like this. In a later analysis, some 80 million unique TCR beta chains were counted across the approximately 640 repertoires, and some 10 million of these chains were shared by at least two donors. To remove PCR and sequencing errors, raw reads were error-corrected and collapsed into unique sequences using a nearest-neighbor algorithm that merged closely related sequences. V, D and J gene segments were assigned by aligning CDR3 sequences to IMGT reference sequences. Each retained sequence needed at least a six-nucleotide match to both a V gene segment and a J gene segment. Rearrangements were called productive when the CDR3 lacked stop codons and stayed in frame with V and J; all others were non-productive. Following IMGT convention, CDR3 was defined as the stretch from the second conserved V-encoded cysteine up to the conserved J-encoded phenylalanine. The earlier analysis of approximately 590 of the donors excluded any sequence lacking an unambiguous match to a single V gene segment. In an earlier analysis of 450 to 750 of the donors, a V segment was called functional when productive rearrangements were above 56.7%, and segregating when the standard deviation between donors exceeded 5%. A statistical classification framework was developed to diagnose cytomegalovirus status using the catalog of TCR beta chain sequences. In a later analysis, V and J genes were assigned by comparing TCR nucleotide sequences against IMGT/GENE-DB human TR gene sequences. Using the TCRdist pipeline, a later analysis assigned CDR3 sequences along with most-parsimonious VDJ recombination scenarios. In a later analysis, each TCR beta chain was defined by its CDR3 amino acid sequence together with its V-gene family, and reads without a unique V-gene family were excluded. In a later analysis, 450 to 600 highly shared, low-generation-probability nucleotide sequences were removed to address suspected cross-contamination and a sequencing artifact. For each public chain, a later analysis derived a clonal expansion index from normalized ranks of inferred template counts within each repertoire. In a later analysis, generation probabilities were computed with a VDJ recombination model fitted to out-of-frame rearrangements, and the resulting probabilities were checked against IGoR. In a later analysis, TCR-TCR, TCR-HLA and TCR-CMV co-occurrence was scored with hypergeometric tests, and a repertoire-size bias correction was applied to TCR pairs. False discovery rates were estimated in a later analysis by permuting HLA or CMV assignments 20 times. A later analysis grouped co-occurring TCRs with DBSCAN, adding TCRdist sequence similarity when clustering within HLA-allele-positive subsets. Repertoires with fewer than 30,000 or more than 120,000 public chains were left out of co-occurrence clustering, as were four to six repertoires with anomalous nucleotide sharing. TCRdb stores this immuneACCESS table with in-frame sequences only. Part of the clones is absent; in the studies checked, under half of the shortfall reflects unresolved V genes, and no reason is known for the rest. The DNA gave D and trimming, while V, J and clone size come from that table. For this sample the table gives about 170,000 clones, of which roughly 84% were detected only once. The ten largest clones add up to roughly 2.5% of the sample.

The CDR3 goes from the cysteine to the phenylalanine over 16 residues. Only the CDR3 portion is preserved as DNA: 48 bases, with reading frame beginning at the first base. V drops 5 bases and J drops 8 bases, leaving 22 bases in between. Sequences SEHNR (CDR1) and FQNEAQ (CDR2) are obtained from the germline V gene (reference sequence). As regards this clone: The antigen it binds to is not known. No qualities accompany the bases; no much larger clone lies one base away.

The cohort comprised some 680 healthy bone marrow donors. At the time of sampling, every cohort member was nominally healthy, though immune exposures that went unrecorded were likely present. The donor was CMV seropositive and belonged to the group of more than 250 seropositive cohort members. A peripheral blood sample was collected from each donor, and TCR beta sequencing was performed on peripheral blood mononuclear cells. The Qiagen DNeasy Blood Extraction Kit was used to extract genomic DNA from the blood cell samples. The V gene is TRBV7-9 and the J gene is TRBJ1-3; confidence is insufficient to name the D gene. The sequence was collected from a young man in good health and CMV-seropositive. The sequencing input was PBMCs. The CDR3 protein sequence reads: CASSPISTRPSHTIYF. DNA sequence: TGTGCCAGCAGCCCAATCTCTACTCGCCCGAGCCACACCATATATTTT.